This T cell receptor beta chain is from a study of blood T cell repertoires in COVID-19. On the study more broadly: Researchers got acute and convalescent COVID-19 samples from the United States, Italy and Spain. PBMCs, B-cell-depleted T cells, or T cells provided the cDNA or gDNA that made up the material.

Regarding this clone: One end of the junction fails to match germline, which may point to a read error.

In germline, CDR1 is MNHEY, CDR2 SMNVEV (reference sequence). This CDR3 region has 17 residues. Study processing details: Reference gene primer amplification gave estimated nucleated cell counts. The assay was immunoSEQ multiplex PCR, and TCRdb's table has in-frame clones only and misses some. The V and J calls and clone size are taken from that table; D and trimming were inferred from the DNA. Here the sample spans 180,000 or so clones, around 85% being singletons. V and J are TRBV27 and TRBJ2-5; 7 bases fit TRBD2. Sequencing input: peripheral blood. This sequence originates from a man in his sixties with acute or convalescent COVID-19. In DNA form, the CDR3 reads TGTGCCAGCAGTACCCGCGGTAGCGGGTCCAGGCAAGGGACCCAGTACTTC. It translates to CASSTRGSGSRQGTQYF.